Presented here are 28 T cell receptor beta chains from one specimen sequenced in a study of blood T cell repertoires in COVID-19. Produced via immunoSEQ multiplex PCR; TCRdb's table is partial and in-frame only. Of approximately 280,000 clones listed, roughly 88% were seen once; the top ten hold about 9.8%. Sequenced material: peripheral blood. These receptors all come from a man between 18 and 35 years old with active or convalescent COVID-19.

In DNA form, the CDR3 reads TGTGCCAGTAGTATAGGGAACAGTGGCCTCCACTTT. Its translation: CASSIGNSGLHF. The chain carries TRBV19 and TRBJ1-6; no definite D call. CDR1 and CDR2 from the germline V gene are LNHDA and SQIVND (reference sequence). This CDR3 has 12 residues. The V end was cut by 1 base, the J end by 15 bases, with 10 bases between.

J is TRBJ2-1 and V is TRBV4-1, with D hard to call. The CDR3 runs to 15 residues. Trimming took 3 bases from V and 5 from J, leaving 14 bases between them. CDR1 MGHRA and CDR2 YSYEKL come from the germline V gene. CDR3: CASSHPARGDNEQFF. Here the CDR3 DNA reads TGCGCCAGCAGCCACCCGGCCAGAGGAGACAATGAGCAGTTCTTC.

To note about this clone: This sample includes further DNA sequences coding for the same CDR3. The chain combines TRBV19 with TRBJ2-7, with TRBD1 identical over 10 bases. CDR3 length: 14 residues. Trimming removed 6 bases from V and 2 bases from J; junction bases left unmatched: 4. Germline values: CDR1 LNHDA, CDR2 SQIVND (reference sequence). The CDR3 sequence is CASSPGQGAYEQYF. The CDR3, as DNA: TGTGCCAGTAGCCCCGGACAGGGGGCCTACGAGCAGTACTTC.

This clone has just one count. The chain combines TRBV2 with TRBJ1-2; the match to TRBD1 covers 7 bases. CDR3 length: 13 residues. Germline CDR1 and CDR2: SNHLY and FYNNEI. V was pared by 6 bases and J by 4 bases, with 5 bases of the junction left unmatched. The CDR3 sequence: CASSLTGVYGYTF. The CDR3, as DNA: TGTGCCAGCAGCTTAACAGGGGTCTATGGCTACACCTTC.

This chain uses TRBV6-2 or TRBV6-3 with TRBJ1-5, with 8 nucleotides matching TRBD1. The germline CDR1 and CDR2 sequences are MNHEY and SVGEGT. This CDR3 comprises 16 residues. Trimming cost V 0 bases and J 3 bases; bases outside gene matches: 4. The CDR3 loop reads CASSYSTGAVNQPQHF. The CDR3 region has the DNA TGTGCCAGCAGTTACTCGACAGGGGCGGTCAATCAGCCCCAGCATTTT.

The chain uses TRBV6-2 or TRBV6-3 and TRBJ1-5; 7 bases line up with TRBD1. This CDR3 has 15 residues. CDR1 MNHEY and CDR2 SVGEGT come from the germline V gene. With V trimmed by 4 bases and J by 4 bases, 7 bases remained unmatched. The CDR3 DNA follows: TGTGCCAGCAGTTTACCCGGGACAGCTAATCAGCCCCAGCATTTT. Encoded protein: CASSLPGTANQPQHF.

The chain combines TRBV13 with TRBJ2-5; TRBD1 matches 9 bases. The CDR3 covers 15 residues. CDR1 PRHDT and CDR2 FYEKMQ come from the germline V gene (reference sequence). After removal of 4 bases from V and 0 bases from J, the junction contained 3 bases not matched to a gene. CDR3 loop: CASSSGQGYQETQYF. The CDR3 region has the DNA TGTGCCAGCAGCTCGGGACAGGGTTACCAAGAGACCCAGTACTTC.

The chain joins TRBV5-1 to TRBJ1-1; D is unclear. V lost 2 bases to trimming and J lost 4 bases, with 12 bases between them. CDR1 and CDR2 (germline): SGHRS, YFSETQ. The CDR3 length is 14 residues. CDR3 nucleotide sequence: TGCGCCAGCAGCTTAGAGCGTTTGGGCACTGAAGCTTTCTTT. Translating gives CASSLERLGTEAFF.

This clone showed up just once. This chain connects TRBV25-1 to TRBJ2-2; unclear D gene. Germline loops: CDR1 MGHDK, CDR2 SYGVNS. The V and J ends lost 3 bases and 4 bases respectively, with 9 bases between them. The CDR3 extends over 14 amino acids. The CDR3, as DNA: TGTGCCAGCAGTGACCCCACAGTCACCGGGGAGCTGTTTTTT. It is translated as CASSDPTVTGELFF.

This chain uses TRBV2 with TRBJ2-7, with 9 bases matching TRBD1. The CDR3 is 16 residues long. Germline assignment: CDR1 SNHLY and CDR2 FYNNEI. Unmatched junction bases numbered 9, after V lost 5 bases and J lost 1 base. The CDR3 DNA sequence: TGTGCCAGCAGTCATGGGGTGGGACAGGGTTCCTACGAGCAGTACTTC. Protein: CASSHGVGQGSYEQYF.

This chain connects TRBV5-1 to TRBJ2-2, with a tentative D call TRBD2 (5 bases). This CDR3 has 16 amino acids. The V gene lost 1 base and the J gene lost 6 bases, with 16 bases spanning the gap. Germline V gene sequence: CDR1 SGHRS, CDR2 YFSETQ. The CDR3 nucleotides read TGCGCCAGCAGCTTGCCCACCGGCGGGTGGGCCGGGGAGCTGTTTTTT. Protein product: CASSLPTGGWAGELFF.

The rearrangement uses TRBV2 and TRBJ2-7, with TRBD1 matching over 9 bases. J gave up 2 bases and V 6 bases, and 5 bases lay outside the gene matches. This CDR3 has 14 residues. The germline V gene has CDR1 SNHLY and CDR2 FYNNEI. CDR3 loop: CASSLQGAPYEQYF. The CDR3 bases are TGTGCCAGCAGCCTACAGGGGGCCCCCTACGAGCAGTACTTC. The full variable domain, completed using reference TRBV2 and TRBJ2-7, is EPEVTQTPSHQVTQMGQEVILRCVPISNHLYFYWYRQILGQKVEFLVSFYNNEISEKSEIFDDQFSVERPDGSNFTLKIRSTKLEDSAMYFCASSLQGAPYEQYFGPGTRLTVT.

This chain connects TRBV21-1 to TRBJ1-1; the table's D call, TRBD1, was not checked against the DNA. TRBV21-1 is annotated as a pseudogene. The CDR3 is 14 residues long. In DNA, the CDR3 is TGTGCCAGCAGCACCAAACAGGGGCCCTCTGAAGCTTTCTTT. Amino acid sequence: CASSTKQGPSEAFF.

This clone was found once. Sequence at one end of the junction differs from germline and may be a read error. J is TRBJ1-5 and V is TRBV12-3 or TRBV12-4; D uncertain. This CDR3 is built from 13 residues. CDR3 residues: CASRLGLGQPQHF. The CDR3 DNA reads as TGTGCCAGCAGGTTAGGACTAGGTCAGCCCCAGCATTTT.

V gene TRBV5-1 combines with J gene TRBJ1-1; a possible D gene is TRBD1 (6 bases). CDR1 and CDR2 from the germline V gene are SGHRS and YFSETQ. Trimming cost V 8 bases and J 0 bases, with 11 bases left between them. This CDR3 has 13 residues. The CDR3 DNA sequence: TGCGCCAGTACGACAGGAATGAACACTGAAGCTTTCTTT. It codes for CASTTGMNTEAFF.

The chain recombines TRBV6-6 with TRBJ1-5, with D tentatively TRBD1 (6 bases). Looked up from germline, CDR1 is MNHNY and CDR2 is SVGAGI (reference sequence). The germline V and J ends were trimmed by 6 bases and 0 bases, with 12 bases remaining between them. The CDR3 has 15 amino acids. This chain's CDR3 is CASSRTGISNQPQHF. The CDR3 DNA reads as TGTGCCAGCAGCCGTACAGGGATTAGCAATCAGCCCCAGCATTTT.

V is TRBV4-3 and J is TRBJ2-7; 10 positions match TRBD2. V shed 4 bases and J 1 base; nucleotides not matched to a gene: 10. CDR1 LGHNA and CDR2 YSLEER come from the germline V gene. The length of the CDR3 is 17 residues. CDR3 loop: CASSPGTGLAVSYEQYF. The DNA for the CDR3 is TGCGCCAGCAGCCCAGGGACCGGACTAGCGGTTTCCTACGAGCAGTACTTC.

J is TRBJ2-7 and V is TRBV7-2; D gene uncertain. Germline assignment: CDR1 SGHTA and CDR2 FQGNSA. The CDR3 consists of 14 residues. Deletions cut 1 base from V and 4 bases from J, with 11 bases between. CDR3 in DNA: TGTGCCAGCAGCTTAGTATCGGGTGAATACGAGCAGTACTTC. Translation: CASSLVSGEYEQYF.

The genes are TRBV3-1 (or the pseudogene TRBV3-2) and TRBJ1-4, with 10 bases matching TRBD1. CDR1 and CDR2 (germline): LGHDT, YNNKEL (reference sequence). The CDR3 totals 16 residues. V dropped 4 bases and J dropped 7; count of bases not matched to a gene: 9. CDR3 loop: CASSRNRDRGGEKLFF. DNA for the CDR3: TGTGCCAGCAGCCGGAACCGGGACAGGGGAGGTGAAAAACTGTTTTTT.

This clone was detected a few times. V and J are TRBV27 and TRBJ1-1; no reliable D call. CDR1 is MNHEY and CDR2 is SMNVEV in the germline V gene (reference sequence). CDR3 length equals 12 residues. CDR3 DNA sequence: TGTTTGAGAATCGGGGAGAACACTGAAGCTTTCTTT. Translation: CLRIGENTEAFF.

This clone has only a few counts. The J gene is TRBJ2-1, the V gene TRBV24-1; weak D call: TRBD1 (6 bases). Looked up from germline, CDR1 is KGHDR and CDR2 is SFDVKD. The V and J ends lost 4 bases and 0 bases respectively, with 21 bases between them. The CDR3 sequence is 19 residues long. CDR3 in amino acids: CATSDYGTQTLSSYNEQFF. The CDR3 DNA reads TGTGCCACCAGTGACTATGGGACACAAACACTAAGCTCCTACAATGAGCAGTTCTTC.

The rearrangement uses TRBV5-1 and TRBJ2-5, with 15 bases that match TRBD2. The CDR3 spans 18 residues. Germline V lookup: CDR1 SGHRS, CDR2 YFSETQ. With V trimmed by 0 bases and J by 4 bases, 7 bases remained unmatched. CDR3 nucleotides: TGCGCCAGCAGCTTGGAAATGGGACTAGCGGGGGGTTTAGAGACCCAGTACTTC. This sequence encodes CASSLEMGLAGGLETQYF.

The chain couples TRBV2 to TRBJ2-7; 7 bases align to TRBD1. CDR3 length: 12 amino acids. Unmatched junction bases numbered 11, after V lost 6 bases and J lost 12 bases. Germline V gene data show CDR1 as SNHLY and CDR2 as FYNNEI. The CDR3 loop is CASSAGTVSVYF. The CDR3 DNA follows: TGTGCCAGCAGCGCCGGGACAGTGTCTGTGTACTTC.

A single count supports this clone. This CDR3 is CASSTNWGQGAYEQYF. The DNA of the CDR3 is TGTGCCAGCAGTACCAATTGGGGACAGGGGGCCTACGAGCAGTACTTC. The chain employs TRBV25-1 and TRBJ2-7; TRBD1 agrees at 11 bases. The CDR3 is 16 residues long. The V gene's germline CDR1 is MGHDK and CDR2 SYGVNS. The J segment lost 2 bases and the V segment lost 5 bases, leaving 8 bases of the junction unmatched.

The chain joins TRBV18 to TRBJ2-7; 9 nucleotides line up with TRBD1. The length of the CDR3 is 14 residues. Losses at the gene ends were 4 bases for V and 5 bases for J; bases not matched to a gene: 6. Germline CDR1 KGHSH, CDR2 LQKENI. In DNA, the CDR3 is TGTGCCAGCTCACTCAGGACAGGGGATAACGAGCAGTACTTC. This gives the protein CASSLRTGDNEQYF.

J is TRBJ2-3 and V is TRBV6-1; D is perhaps TRBD2 (6 bases). CDR3 length equals 16 residues. Between the trimmed V and J ends, which lost 3 bases and 0 bases, there was a span of 13 bases. Looked up from germline, CDR1 is MNHNS and CDR2 is SASEGT. As DNA, the CDR3 is TGTGCCAGCAGTGAGGGACTCAAAGTCAGCACAGATACGCAGTATTTT. Translation: CASSEGLKVSTDTQYF.

The V call is TRBV3-1 (or the pseudogene TRBV3-2), the J call TRBJ1-1, with D possibly being TRBD1 (6 bases). Germline V CDR1 and CDR2: LGHDT, YNNKEL (reference sequence). V was clipped by 6 bases and J by 4 bases, with 12 bases between them. The CDR3 is 13 amino acids. The CDR3 protein is CASSSGAGTEAFF. In DNA form, the CDR3 reads TGTGCCAGCAGTTCAGGGGCTGGCACTGAAGCTTTCTTT.

The CDR3 DNA reads as TGTGCCAGCAGCCAAGGATGGGTTTCGGGACAGGGAGGAGTAAAAGAGACCCAGTACTTC. Translating it yields CASSQGWVSGQGGVKETQYF. This chain connects TRBV3-1 (or the pseudogene TRBV3-2) to TRBJ2-5; 9 bases are shared with TRBD1. CDR1 is LGHDT and CDR2 is YNNKEL in the germline V gene (reference sequence). The CDR3 length is 20 residues. Germline trimming cut 1 base from V and 3 bases from J; bases unmatched to any gene: 18.